The 16 T cell receptor beta chains listed next were all sequenced from one sample in a study of control samples from healthy donors and cancer patients. Some clones are missing from TCRdb's copy, which holds only in-frame ones; the method was immunoSEQ multiplex PCR. The repertoire holds about 120,000 clones, with 93% as singletons. The sample taken for sequencing was blood. The receptors were sampled from a young man in good health.

The CDR3 protein is CASSLMTGTGANEQFF. Here the CDR3 DNA reads TGTGCCAGCAGCTTGATGACCGGGACAGGAGCCAATGAGCAGTTCTTC. The chain recombines TRBV5-4 with TRBJ2-1, with TRBD1 identical over 8 bases. Trimming at V came to 1 base and at J to 6 bases, leaving 9 bases not matched to a gene. Looked up from germline, CDR1 is SGHNT and CDR2 is YYREEE (reference sequence). The CDR3 extends over 16 amino acids.

The V call is TRBV10-3, the J call TRBJ2-7; TRBD2 is a possible D gene (5 bases). The CDR3 contains 14 residues. The ends were cut back, 6 bases at V and 5 bases at J, with 17 bases in the middle. Germline values: CDR1 ENHRY, CDR2 SYGVKD. CDR3 nucleotide sequence: TGTGCCATCAGCGAGGGTAGCGTTGGAAACGAGCAGTACTTC. It encodes CAISEGSVGNEQYF.

V is TRBV7-2 and J is TRBJ2-1; weak D call: TRBD2 (5 bases). Germline lookup yields CDR1 SGHTA and CDR2 FQGNSA. The CDR3 is 12 residues long. V was cut by 2 bases and J by 9 bases, with 8 bases left in between. The CDR3 is CASSLSAGEQFF. Here the CDR3 DNA reads TGTGCCAGCAGCTTATCGGCGGGTGAGCAGTTCTTC.

On this clone: Additional DNA sequences in this sample encode the identical CDR3. The chain links TRBV5-1 to TRBJ1-4; no definite D call. Trimming took 5 bases from V and 4 from J, leaving 12 bases between them. Germline assignment: CDR1 SGHRS and CDR2 YFSETQ. The CDR3 totals 14 residues. CDR3 amino acids: CASSLGGNNEKLFF. Here the CDR3 DNA reads TGCGCCAGCAGTCTGGGCGGTAATAATGAAAAACTGTTTTTT.

This chain links TRBV11-2 with TRBJ2-2; 8 nucleotides align to TRBD1. Trimming removed 2 bases from V and 7 bases from J; junction bases left unmatched: 6. The CDR3 has 15 amino acids. Germline V lookup: CDR1 SGHAT, CDR2 FQNNGV. CDR3 amino acids: CASSLMGQAIGELFF. The CDR3 bases are TGTGCCAGCAGCTTAATGGGACAGGCAATCGGGGAGCTGTTTTTT.

The V call is TRBV19, the J call TRBJ1-2, with 10 bases matching TRBD1. Germline lookup yields CDR1 LNHDA and CDR2 SQIVND (reference sequence). The CDR3 spans 13 residues. With 7 bases clipped from V and 8 bases from J, the junction kept 7 bases outside the gene matches. CDR3 sequence: CASTDRGLGGYTF. The CDR3 nucleotides are TGTGCCAGTACCGACAGGGGGCTAGGGGGCTACACCTTC. Together with reference TRBV19 and TRBJ1-2, the CDR3 gives the full variable domain: DGGITQSPKYLFRKEGQNVTLSCEQNLNHDAMYWYRQDPGQGLRLIYYSQIVNDFQKGDIAEGYSVSREKKESFPLTVTSAQKNPTAFYLCASTDRGLGGYTFGSGTRLTVV.

The chain links TRBV6-2 or TRBV6-3 to TRBJ2-7; tentatively, D is TRBD2 (5 bases). From germline, CDR1 is MNHEY and CDR2 SVGEGT. The CDR3 is made up of 16 amino acids. Deletions cut 0 bases from V and 1 base from J, with 13 bases between. The CDR3 sequence is CASSYSTGSLSYEQYF. CDR3 DNA sequence: TGTGCCAGCAGTTACTCGACGGGGTCCCTTTCCTACGAGCAGTACTTC.

The rearrangement joins TRBV29-1 to TRBJ2-5; D gene uncertain. CDR1 is SQVTM and CDR2 is ANQGSEA in the germline V gene. V was trimmed by 5 bases and J by 0 bases, leaving 10 bases between them. CDR3 length: 13 residues. CDR3 DNA: TGCAGCGTTTTGTGGGTGAACCAAGAGACCCAGTACTTC. Translation gives CSVLWVNQETQYF.

The chain joins TRBV19 to TRBJ2-6; D is perhaps TRBD1 or TRBD2 (5 bases each). Trimming took 9 bases from V and 0 from J, leaving 18 bases between them. The CDR3 sequence is 17 residues long. CDR1 and CDR2 (germline): LNHDA, SQIVND (reference sequence). Here the CDR3 DNA reads TGTGCCAGCCGACGAACCGGGACGGTCTCTGGGGCCAACGTCCTGACTTTC. Protein: CASRRTGTVSGANVLTF.

The chain is built from TRBV5-6 and TRBJ2-5; the D gene could be TRBD1 or TRBD2 (5 bases each). CDR1 is SGHDT and CDR2 is YYEEEE in the germline V gene. Trimming removed 1 base from V and 5 bases from J, with 12 bases in between. The CDR3 sequence is 14 residues long. This CDR3 reads CASSLTGTEETQYF. The CDR3 DNA reads TGTGCCAGCAGCTTGACGGGGACGGAGGAGACCCAGTACTTC.

The chain has TRBV6-4 and TRBJ2-1; 11 positions agree with TRBD1. The length of the CDR3 is 15 residues. Looked up from germline, CDR1 is MRHNA and CDR2 is SNTAGT. After removal of 4 bases from V and 6 bases from J, the junction contained 5 bases not matched to a gene. This chain's CDR3 is CASSGTGGESNEQFF. The CDR3 DNA is TGTGCCAGCAGTGGGACAGGGGGCGAAAGCAATGAGCAGTTCTTC.

The rearrangement uses TRBV4-1 and TRBJ2-5; D is undetermined. V shed 1 base and J shed 1 base, with 13 bases lying between them. The CDR3 has 16 residues. Germline V gene lookup returns CDR1 MGHRA and CDR2 YSYEKL. CDR3 protein: CASSQGQMVGQETQYF. The CDR3 DNA follows: TGCGCCAGCAGCCAAGGTCAGATGGTCGGCCAAGAGACCCAGTACTTC.

The chain joins TRBV24-1 to TRBJ2-1; D unclear. The CDR3 contains 14 residues. Trimming took off 3 bases at V and 6 bases at J, with 11 bases between the two ends. Germline loops: CDR1 KGHDR, CDR2 SFDVKD. CDR3 sequence (DNA): TGTGCCACCAGTGATCGTACATTCCCCAATGAGCAGTTCTTC. It codes for CATSDRTFPNEQFF.

This rearrangement joins TRBV6-4 to TRBJ2-1, with D possibly being TRBD1 (6 bases). V lost 6 bases and J lost 0, with 12 bases in between. Germline lookup yields CDR1 MRHNA and CDR2 SNTAGT. The CDR3 has 15 amino acids. CDR3 in DNA: TGTGCCAGCAGCGAACAGGGAAGCTCCTACAATGAGCAGTTCTTC. Residues: CASSEQGSSYNEQFF.

J is TRBJ2-7 and V is TRBV15; 12 nucleotides align to TRBD2. V shed 0 bases, J shed 0 bases, and the junction held 6 bases outside the gene matches. Germline V gives CDR1 LNHNV, CDR2 YYDKDF (reference sequence). CDR3 size: 18 residues. CDR3 region: CATSRELAGGTFSYEQYV. In DNA form, the CDR3 reads TGTGCCACCAGCAGAGAACTAGCGGGAGGCACCTTCTCCTACGAGCAGTACGTC.

The rearrangement links TRBV30 to TRBJ1-5; D gene unclear. The CDR3 covers 13 residues. Germline V gene sequence: CDR1 GTSNPN, CDR2 SVGIG (reference sequence). The V and J ends lost 5 bases and 3 bases respectively, with 11 bases between them. The CDR3 DNA follows: TGTGCCTGGTCCGAGGAGAACAATCAGCCCCAGCATTTT. Translated: CAWSEENNQPQHF.